Shown below are 10 T cell receptor beta chains from a single sample sequenced in a study of blood T cell repertoires in COVID-19. Libraries were prepared by immunoSEQ multiplex PCR; TCRdb keeps only in-frame clonotypes and omits some of them. The data show roughly 15,000 clones, with around 70% seen just once and roughly an eighth held by the top ten. The source material was peripheral blood. The receptors stem from a man aged 60 to 75 with acute or convalescent COVID-19.

The genes are TRBV7-2 and TRBJ1-6; D unclear. V was cut by 1 base and J by 10 bases, with 8 bases left in between. The CDR3 is 13 residues long. Germline CDR1 reads SGHTA; CDR2 reads FQGNSA. For the CDR3, the DNA is TGTGCCAGCAGCTTAGTTAGCGACTCACCCCTCCACTTT. Translating it yields CASSLVSDSPLHF.

The V and J genes are TRBV13 and TRBJ2-7; possibly TRBD2 for D (6 bases). This CDR3 contains 14 residues. Germline-derived CDR1 and CDR2 are PRHDT and FYEKMQ (reference sequence). V shed 5 bases and J shed 0 bases, with 11 bases lying between them. CDR3 nucleotides: TGTGCCAGCAGCCGGGACTCCCGCTCCTACGAGCAGTACTTC. This sequence encodes CASSRDSRSYEQYF.

This chain links TRBV15 with TRBJ2-1, with D perhaps matching TRBD1 (6 bases). The germline V gene encodes CDR1 LNHNV and CDR2 YYDKDF (reference sequence). The CDR3 spans 13 residues. V gave up 5 bases and J gave up 6 bases, with 11 bases separating them. The CDR3 is CATSASQGNEQFF. DNA for the CDR3: TGTGCCACCAGCGCCTCACAGGGCAATGAGCAGTTCTTC.

V gene TRBV5-1 combines with J gene TRBJ1-1; maybe TRBD1 (6 bases). The CDR3 totals 16 residues. V lost 0 bases to trimming and J lost 0 bases, with 12 bases between them. CDR1 is SGHRS and CDR2 is YFSETQ in the germline V gene. The CDR3 spells CASSLAPGQLNTEAFF. The CDR3, as DNA: TGCGCCAGCAGCTTGGCCCCGGGACAACTGAACACTGAAGCTTTCTTT. Drawing the rest from reference TRBV5-1 and TRBJ1-1, the complete variable domain is KAGVTQTPRYLIKTRGQQVTLSCSPISGHRSVSWYQQTPGQGLQFLFEYFSETQRNKGNFPGRFSGRQFSNSRSEMNVSTLELGDSALYLCASSLAPGQLNTEAFFGQGTRLTVV.

The chain uses TRBV9 and TRBJ2-2, with D possibly matching TRBD2 (5 bases). V gave up 3 bases and J gave up 6 bases, with 18 bases separating them. This CDR3 comprises 16 residues. CDR1 SGDLS and CDR2 YYNGEE come from the germline V gene. The CDR3 region has the DNA TGTGCCAGCAGCGGAGGGCCTCCTAGTGGCCCCGGGGAGCTGTTTTTT. Amino acid sequence: CASSGGPPSGPGELFF.

The chain is built from TRBV25-1 and TRBJ1-1; tentatively, D is TRBD1 (6 bases). The germline gives CDR1 MGHDK, CDR2 SYGVNS. Trimming pared 6 bases from V and 3 bases from J, leaving 8 bases between. The CDR3 is 12 residues long. In DNA, the CDR3 is TGTGCCAGCAGAGGGGGGGACACTGAAGCTTTCTTT. Translating gives CASRGGDTEAFF.

This clone has only a few counts. V gene TRBV6-5 combines with J gene TRBJ1-4; D is possibly TRBD1 (5 bases). CDR3 length: 14 residues. Trimming removed 2 bases at V and 7 bases at J, with 11 bases between. In germline, CDR1 is MNHEY, CDR2 SVGAGI. The CDR3 coding sequence is TGTGCCAGCAGTTACCTCGGGGGATCTGAAAAACTGTTTTTT. This gives the protein CASSYLGGSEKLFF.

This clone was detected only a few times. V usage is TRBV6-5 and J usage is TRBJ2-7; TRBD1 matches at 7 bases. The germline gives CDR1 MNHEY, CDR2 SVGAGI. The V gene end was trimmed by 5 bases and the J gene end by 5 bases; junction bases not matched to a gene: 12. The CDR3 contains 15 residues. CDR3 sequence (DNA): TGTGCCAGCAGTCTTAATACCGACAGGGCCCACGAGCAGTACTTC. Translating gives CASSLNTDRAHEQYF.

The rearrangement links TRBV7-6 to TRBJ1-3, with 8 bases aligning to TRBD1. The CDR3 extends over 16 amino acids. J gave up 2 bases and V 1 base, and 4 bases lay outside the gene matches. Germline values: CDR1 SGHVS, CDR2 FNYEAQ. As DNA, the CDR3 is TGTGCCAGCAGCTTAGTTAGGACAGGGCCTGGAAACACCATATATTTT. Its translation is CASSLVRTGPGNTIYF.

This chain uses TRBV20-1 with TRBJ1-2; 8 bases fit TRBD1. V lost 3 bases, J lost 7 bases, and 19 bases stayed unmatched. Germline CDR1 and CDR2: DFQATT and SNEGSKA (reference sequence). CDR3 length: 17 residues. CDR3 in DNA: TGCAGTGCTAGTTTGTGGGACAGGCGGCCGGTTGAGGGTGGCTACACCTTC. It encodes CSASLWDRRPVEGGYTF.